Below are 32 T cell receptor beta chains sequenced from a single sample in a study of T cells in Graves' hyperthyroidism and ophthalmopathy. Template material for amplifying TCR beta CDR3 regions consisted of RNA transcripts. First-round RT-PCR with HTBI primers amplified the TCR CDR3 region. TCRdb used MiXCR to reprocess the multiplex PCR reads, holding one entry per CDR3 protein. The table has some 560,000 distinct CDR3 sequences, 14% seen once. The sequencing input was blood. The source is a woman in her thirties or forties with Graves' hyperthyroidism.

The rearrangement joins TRBV5-4 to TRBJ2-1; 10 bases fit TRBD1. Trimming at V came to 1 base and at J to 4 bases, leaving 5 bases not matched to a gene. Per germline, CDR1 SGHNT and CDR2 YYREEE (reference sequence). The CDR3 extends over 16 amino acids. CDR3 DNA: TGTGCCAGCAGCTTGTATGGGGGACAGGGGTACAATGAGCAGTTCTTC. Translating it yields CASSLYGGQGYNEQFF. Supplemented by reference TRBV5-4 and TRBJ2-1, the full variable domain reads ETGVTQSPTHLIKTRGQQVTLRCSSQSGHNTVSWYQQALGQGPQFIFQYYREEENGRGNFPPRFSGLQFPNYSSELNVNALELDDSALYLCASSLYGGQGYNEQFFGPGTRLTVL.

Worth noting for this clonotype: Since the CDR3 does not end with the conserved phenylalanine or tryptophan, this likely comes from a read error. This sequence joins TRBV5-6 and TRBJ2-7, with 13 bases lining up with TRBD2. The trim removed 2 bases at V and 7 bases at J, leaving 9 bases unmatched. The germline gives CDR1 SGHDT, CDR2 YYEEEE. CDR3 length: 16 amino acids. The CDR3 sequence: CASSLGLAGARREQYL. The DNA of the CDR3 is TGTGCCAGCAGCTTAGGACTAGCGGGAGCCCGGAGAGAGCAGTACCTC.

The sample holds many counts of this clonotype. The gene calls are TRBV2 and TRBJ2-2; possibly TRBD1 for D (6 bases). Trimming stripped 6 bases from V and 1 base from J, with 9 bases between. Germline V gene lookup returns CDR1 SNHLY and CDR2 FYNNEI. This CDR3 contains 14 residues. The CDR3 region is CASRGHQNTGELFF. CDR3 bases: TGTGCCAGCAGGGGACACCAGAACACCGGGGAGCTGTTTTTT.

This clonotype was observed at least ten times. The V and J genes are TRBV28 and TRBJ2-7; 10 nucleotides agree with TRBD2. CDR1 and CDR2 (germline): MDHEN, SYDVKM. The CDR3 totals 15 residues. Trimming at V came to 4 bases and at J to 3 bases, leaving 6 bases not matched to a gene. The CDR3 sequence: CASSWTSGGIYEQYF. The DNA for the CDR3 is TGTGCCAGCAGTTGGACTAGCGGAGGGATCTACGAGCAGTACTTC.

This clonotype was seen more than once but under ten times. This chain connects TRBV6-1 to TRBJ2-1, with a tentative D call TRBD1 (7 bases). V was cut by 5 bases and J by 6 bases, with 20 bases left in between. CDR3 length: 16 residues. CDR1 and CDR2 from the germline V gene are MNHNS and SASEGT. The CDR3 sequence is CASSFNQGDGGNEQFF. The CDR3 DNA reads TGTGCCAGCAGTTTCAACCAGGGGGACGGGGGCAATGAGCAGTTCTTC.

The chain employs TRBV7-8 and TRBJ2-7, with 8 bases lining up with TRBD2. V dropped 9 bases and J dropped 3; count of bases not matched to a gene: 13. The CDR3 is 15 amino acids. Germline V gene lookup returns CDR1 SGHVS and CDR2 FQNEAQ. The CDR3 bases are TGTGCCAGTGGGGGAGCAGACCTAGCGGGCTACGAGCAGTACTTC. As protein: CASGGADLAGYEQYF.

The chain joins TRBV5-1 to TRBJ1-2, with 9 bases aligning to TRBD1. The CDR3 consists of 18 residues. With V trimmed by 3 bases and J by 2 bases, 14 bases remained unmatched. Per the germline V gene, CDR1 is SGHRS and CDR2 is YFSETQ. The CDR3 nucleotides are TGCGCCAGCAGCTCCCTCGCCGGGACAGGGCGGTCGAACTATGGCTACACCTTC. It codes for CASSSLAGTGRSNYGYTF. Filled out from reference TRBV5-1 and TRBJ1-2, the complete variable domain reads KAGVTQTPRYLIKTRGQQVTLSCSPISGHRSVSWYQQTPGQGLQFLFEYFSETQRNKGNFPGRFSGRQFSNSRSEMNVSTLELGDSALYLCASSSLAGTGRSNYGYTFGSGTRLTVV.

At least ten counts were recorded for this clonotype. This sequence joins TRBV2 and TRBJ2-2; 8 bases map to TRBD2. With V trimmed by 4 bases and J by 8 bases, 12 bases remained unmatched. CDR1 and CDR2 (germline): SNHLY, FYNNEI. The CDR3 spans 16 residues. DNA for the CDR3: TGTGCCAGCAGTGTGTCGGGAGGGCCGATTACAGGGGAGCTGTTTTTT. This gives the protein CASSVSGGPITGELFF.

CDR3 region: CASSQGLAGGYTGELFF. As DNA, the CDR3 is TGTGCCAGCAGCCAGGGACTAGCGGGAGGATACACCGGGGAGCTGTTTTTT. The rearrangement uses TRBV5-4 and TRBJ2-2, with 15 positions matching TRBD2. Germline V gene data show CDR1 as SGHNT and CDR2 as YYREEE (reference sequence). The CDR3 is 17 amino acids. Trimming removed 4 bases from V and 3 bases from J; junction bases left unmatched: 4.

This clonotype has a count of ten or more. This rearrangement joins TRBV7-9 to TRBJ2-7, with D perhaps TRBD1 (5 bases). V gave up 4 bases and J gave up 7 bases, with 14 bases separating them. The germline gives CDR1 SEHNR, CDR2 FQNEAQ (reference sequence). The CDR3 contains 13 residues. The CDR3 DNA is TGTGCCAGCAGCTCGGACACCCTGGGGGAGCAGTACTTC. Encoded protein: CASSSDTLGEQYF.

This clonotype was counted between two and nine times. V is TRBV7-9 and J is TRBJ2-2, with no clear D. Between the trimmed V and J ends, which lost 1 base and 1 base, there was a span of 7 bases. Germline V lookup: CDR1 SEHNR, CDR2 FQNEAQ (reference sequence). The CDR3 contains 15 residues. The CDR3 region is CASSLVYQNTGELFF. The DNA for the CDR3 is TGTGCCAGCAGCTTAGTTTACCAGAACACCGGGGAGCTGTTTTTT.

This clonotype has just a few counts. The CDR3 ends on some other residue instead of the conserved phenylalanine or tryptophan, so this is likely a read error. CDR3 sequence (DNA): TGTGCCATCAAACTTTCAGGGGACACTGAAGCTTTCCTT. The encoded protein is CAIKLSGDTEAFL. The chain carries TRBV10-3 and TRBJ1-1; maybe TRBD1 (6 bases). The CDR3 runs to 13 residues. Per germline, CDR1 ENHRY and CDR2 SYGVKD. V shed 7 bases and J shed 3 bases, with 12 bases lying between them.

This clonotype occurred many times. V is TRBV18 and J is TRBJ2-2, with a weak D call TRBD2 (5 bases). Germline V gene data show CDR1 as KGHSH and CDR2 as LQKENI. The CDR3 length is 14 residues. The germline V and J ends were trimmed by 3 bases and 5 bases, with 10 bases remaining between them. The CDR3 sequence: CASSPLRGTGELFF. CDR3 nucleotides: TGTGCCAGCTCACCTCTACGGGGTACCGGGGAGCTGTTTTTT.

The chain is built from TRBV24-1 and TRBJ1-5; TRBD1 agrees at 7 bases. With V trimmed by 3 bases and J by 6 bases, 7 bases remained unmatched. The CDR3 totals 15 residues. Germline values: CDR1 KGHDR, CDR2 SFDVKD. In DNA form, the CDR3 reads TGTGCCACCAGTGATCCGTCGACAGGGAGTCAGCCCCAGCATTTT. Amino acids: CATSDPSTGSQPQHF.

The sample holds many counts of this clonotype. The rearrangement uses TRBV6-1 and TRBJ2-5; D call uncertain. The germline V gene encodes CDR1 MNHNS and CDR2 SASEGT. The V end was cut by 2 bases, the J end by 5 bases, with 18 bases between. The CDR3 runs 16 residues. The CDR3 protein is CASSERLSPTRETQYF. DNA for the CDR3: TGTGCCAGCAGTGAAAGGCTTAGCCCAACCAGGGAGACCCAGTACTTC.

This clonotype was observed a handful of times. This rearrangement joins TRBV19 to TRBJ2-3, with 9 bases fitting TRBD2. V shed 5 bases and J 5 bases; nucleotides not matched to a gene: 14. Germline lookup yields CDR1 LNHDA and CDR2 SQIVND (reference sequence). This CDR3 has 17 residues. The CDR3 loop reads CASSLKGAGGLVDTQYF. The CDR3 nucleotides read TGTGCCAGTAGTCTCAAAGGAGCGGGAGGCCTGGTAGATACGCAGTATTTT. The full variable domain, with the rest looked up from reference TRBV19 and TRBJ2-3, is DGGITQSPKYLFRKEGQNVTLSCEQNLNHDAMYWYRQDPGQGLRLIYYSQIVNDFQKGDIAEGYSVSREKKESFPLTVTSAQKNPTAFYLCASSLKGAGGLVDTQYFGPGTRLTVL.

About this clonotype itself: A much larger clone lies a single base off, so this may be a read error. The chain joins TRBV6-2 or TRBV6-3 to TRBJ1-1; the D is unclear. The germline gives CDR1 MNHEY, CDR2 SVGEGT. V lost 6 bases and J lost 4, with 12 bases in between. The CDR3 covers 13 residues. The CDR3 sequence: CASSSTLGTEAFF. The DNA of the CDR3 is TGTGCCAGCAGCTCCACGTTGGGCACTGAAGCTTTCTTT.

This clonotype was counted a few times. The chain links TRBV19 to TRBJ2-2, with no clear D. From germline, CDR1 is LNHDA and CDR2 SQIVND (reference sequence). The CDR3 consists of 15 residues. V was clipped by 1 base and J by 0 bases, with 6 bases between them. CDR3 amino acids: CASSIGGTNTGELFF. The CDR3 region has the DNA TGTGCCAGTAGTATAGGTGGGACGAACACCGGGGAGCTGTTTTTT.

This clonotype was observed many times. The chain employs TRBV7-9 and TRBJ2-1; D uncertain. Germline-derived CDR1 and CDR2 are SEHNR and FQNEAQ (reference sequence). Trimming pared 5 bases from V and 4 bases from J, leaving 9 bases between. CDR3 length: 13 residues. In DNA, the CDR3 is TGTGCCAGCAGCCCTGACGTTTACAATGAGCAGTTCTTC. Residues: CASSPDVYNEQFF. Supplemented by reference TRBV7-9 and TRBJ2-1, the full variable domain reads DTGVSQNPRHKITKRGQNVTFRCDPISEHNRLYWYRQTLGQGPEFLTYFQNEAQLEKSRLLSDRFSAERPKGSFSTLEIQRTEQGDSAMYLCASSPDVYNEQFFGPGTRLTVL.

A remark on this clonotype: A much larger clone lies a single base off, so this may be a read error. The rearrangement joins TRBV15 to TRBJ1-2; D remains unclear. From germline, CDR1 is LNHNV and CDR2 YYDKDF (reference sequence). The length of the CDR3 is 15 residues. The CDR3 DNA is TGTGCCACCAGCATTATGGCGGCTGCTAACTATGGCCACACCTTC. This encodes CATSIMAAANYGHTF.

This clonotype was picked up many times. V is TRBV20-1 and J is TRBJ2-7, with 11 nucleotides matching TRBD2. The germline V gene encodes CDR1 DFQATT and CDR2 SNEGSKA (reference sequence). The CDR3 is 15 residues long. The trim removed 6 bases at V and 6 bases at J, leaving 13 bases unmatched. CDR3 coding DNA: TGCAGTGCACAAACTAGCGGGAGAGCCGTTTTCGAGCAGTACTTC. Translated: CSAQTSGRAVFEQYF.

The V call is TRBV5-1, the J call TRBJ2-5, with a possible D match to TRBD1 (6 bases). The V end was cut by 3 bases, the J end by 2 bases, with 11 bases between. Germline CDR1 reads SGHRS; CDR2 reads YFSETQ. CDR3 size: 14 residues. The CDR3 nucleotides read TGCGCCAGCAGCTCACCCCAGGGGCAAGAGACCCAGTACTTC. This gives the protein CASSSPQGQETQYF.

This clonotype was detected many times. The chain carries TRBV5-1 and TRBJ2-3, with a tentative D call TRBD1 (6 bases). The CDR3 covers 16 residues. The V and J ends lost 3 bases and 2 bases respectively, with 16 bases between them. CDR1 SGHRS and CDR2 YFSETQ come from the germline V gene. CDR3 bases: TGCGCCAGCAGCTCTGGGGACATGGTTTCCACAGATACGCAGTATTTT. As protein: CASSSGDMVSTDTQYF.

The genes are TRBV12-3 or TRBV12-4 and TRBJ2-1; perhaps TRBD1 as D (5 bases). The germline V and J ends were trimmed by 7 bases and 3 bases, with 13 bases remaining between them. The CDR3 is 14 residues long. DNA for the CDR3: TGTGCCAGCACTACTGGGGCTCACTACAATGAGCAGTTCTTC. Its translation: CASTTGAHYNEQFF.

The V gene is TRBV24-1, the J gene TRBJ2-1; TRBD1 agrees at 8 bases. This CDR3 region has 16 residues. V dropped 1 base and J dropped 3; count of bases not matched to a gene: 4. CDR1 and CDR2 from the germline V gene are KGHDR and SFDVKD. CDR3 nucleotides: TGTGCCACCAGTGATTTCGACAGGGGCGGCTACAATGAGCAGTTCTTC. It yields the protein CATSDFDRGGYNEQFF.

The V call is TRBV11-2, the J call TRBJ2-5, with 8 bases identical to TRBD2. Germline CDR1 SGHAT, CDR2 FQNNGV. CDR3 length: 15 residues. Trimming at V came to 1 base and at J to 4 bases, leaving 5 bases not matched to a gene. The CDR3 DNA is TGTGCCAGCAGCTTAGGCGGGAGGAGGGGAGAGACCCAGTACTTC. Protein sequence: CASSLGGRRGETQYF. Variable domain in full (rest from reference TRBV11-2 and TRBJ2-5): EAGVAQSPRYKIIEKRQSVAFWCNPISGHATLYWYQQILGQGPKLLIQFQNNGVVDDSQLPKDRFSAERLKGVDSTLKIQPAKLEDSAVYLCASSLGGRRGETQYFGPGTRLLVL.

The rearrangement joins TRBV6-5 to TRBJ1-2; D not certain. The CDR3 totals 17 residues. Germline-derived CDR1 and CDR2 are MNHEY and SVGAGI. V was shortened by 0 bases and J by 5 bases, with 19 bases between the two germline ends. DNA of the CDR3: TGTGCCAGCAGTTACTCTTACTCCACCCGGGCCAATTATGGCTACACCTTC. Protein sequence: CASSYSYSTRANYGYTF.

Only a few counts were recorded for this clonotype. V usage is TRBV4-1 and J usage is TRBJ2-1; 9 nucleotides match TRBD2. Per the germline V gene, CDR1 is MGHRA and CDR2 is YSYEKL. The length of the CDR3 is 17 residues. Trimming cost V 1 base and J 7 bases; bases outside gene matches: 11. CDR3 bases: TGCGCCAGCAGCCAAGTCGGGGGTAGCGGGAGCTTTAATGAGCAGTTCTTC. This translates into CASSQVGGSGSFNEQFF.

This clonotype was seen ten or more times. CDR3 in DNA: TGTGCCAGCTCACCACGGGACACCATATATTTT. It specifies CASSPRDTIYF. This rearrangement joins TRBV18 to TRBJ1-3; no firm D call. V lost 1 base and J lost 8, with 3 bases in between. Germline CDR1 is KGHSH and CDR2 is LQKENI. The CDR3 is 11 residues long.

This clonotype was counted ten times or more. J is TRBJ1-1 and V is TRBV5-6; a possible D gene is TRBD1 (5 bases). The CDR3 is 14 residues long. The germline V and J ends were trimmed by 1 base and 1 base, with 8 bases remaining between them. CDR1 SGHDT and CDR2 YYEEEE come from the germline V gene. The CDR3 DNA reads TGTGCCAGCAGCTTGCAGGGCACGAACACTGAAGCTTTCTTT. It specifies CASSLQGTNTEAFF.

The chain is built from TRBV18 and TRBJ1-3; possibly TRBD1 for D (5 bases). The CDR3 sequence is 15 residues long. CDR1 and CDR2 from the germline V gene are KGHSH and LQKENI. V lost 4 bases to trimming and J lost 4 bases, with 14 bases between them. The CDR3 region is CASSLKTGTGNTIYF. The DNA of the CDR3 is TGTGCCAGCTCACTCAAAACGGGGACCGGAAACACCATATATTTT.

In its sample, this clonotype was seen a few times. The rearrangement links TRBV18 to TRBJ1-6, with TRBD1 as a possible D gene (6 bases). The V and J ends lost 4 bases and 7 bases respectively, with 14 bases between them. CDR3 length: 15 residues. Germline V lookup: CDR1 KGHSH, CDR2 LQKENI. The CDR3 here is CASSRPGARNSPLHF. DNA of the CDR3: TGTGCCAGCTCACGGCCGGGGGCTAGAAATTCACCCCTCCACTTT.